In its sample, the clone carrying this T cell receptor (beta chain) was seen many times. The target antigen is unknown. CDR1 and CDR2 (germline): SQVTM, ANQGSEA. The length of the CDR3 is 16 residues. V gave up 5 bases and J gave up 2 bases, with 21 bases separating them. The sample belongs to a study of T cells in Graves' hyperthyroidism and ophthalmopathy. Study summary: Staff took peripheral blood when the initial diagnosis was made, before any treatment began.

RNA transcripts yielded amplified TCR beta CDR3 regions. HTBI primers were the set used in a first-round RT-PCR of the TCR CDR3. TCRdb ran MiXCR on the multiplex PCR reads and lists one entry per CDR3 protein. This table holds 600,000 or so distinct CDR3 sequences, 15% to 20% found once. Findings and limits, study-wide: In blood, most of the thyroid clonotypes expanded above 0.001 were also present.

Graves' hyperthyroidism was deemed stable given no ophthalmopathy progression within 18 months. The PBMCs were sourced from fresh peripheral blood (around 9.9 ml). The chain joins TRBV29-1 to TRBJ2-5, with D perhaps matching TRBD2 (5 bases). The clonotype was recovered from a woman under 40 with Graves' hyperthyroidism. The specimen sequenced was blood. The CDR3 sequence: CSVKAGLDWLQETQYF. The CDR3, as DNA: TGCAGCGTTAAGGCTGGCTTGGACTGGCTTCAAGAGACCCAGTACTTC.